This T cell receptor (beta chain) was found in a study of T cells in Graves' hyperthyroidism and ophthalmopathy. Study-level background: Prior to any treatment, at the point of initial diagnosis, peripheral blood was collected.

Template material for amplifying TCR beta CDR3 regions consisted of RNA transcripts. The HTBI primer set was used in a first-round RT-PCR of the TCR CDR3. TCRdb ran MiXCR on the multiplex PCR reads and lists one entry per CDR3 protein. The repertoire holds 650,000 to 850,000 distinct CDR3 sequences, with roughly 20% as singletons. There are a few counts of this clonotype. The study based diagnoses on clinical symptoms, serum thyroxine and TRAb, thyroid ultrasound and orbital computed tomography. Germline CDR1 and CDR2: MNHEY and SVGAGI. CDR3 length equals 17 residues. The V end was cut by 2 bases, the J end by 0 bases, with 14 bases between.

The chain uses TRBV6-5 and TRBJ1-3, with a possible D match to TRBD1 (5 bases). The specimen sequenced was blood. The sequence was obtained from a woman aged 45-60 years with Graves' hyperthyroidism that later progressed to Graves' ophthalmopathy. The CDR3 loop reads CASSYGWTPSSGNTIYF. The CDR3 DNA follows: TGTGCCAGCAGTTACGGCTGGACACCGAGCTCTGGAAACACCATATATTTT.